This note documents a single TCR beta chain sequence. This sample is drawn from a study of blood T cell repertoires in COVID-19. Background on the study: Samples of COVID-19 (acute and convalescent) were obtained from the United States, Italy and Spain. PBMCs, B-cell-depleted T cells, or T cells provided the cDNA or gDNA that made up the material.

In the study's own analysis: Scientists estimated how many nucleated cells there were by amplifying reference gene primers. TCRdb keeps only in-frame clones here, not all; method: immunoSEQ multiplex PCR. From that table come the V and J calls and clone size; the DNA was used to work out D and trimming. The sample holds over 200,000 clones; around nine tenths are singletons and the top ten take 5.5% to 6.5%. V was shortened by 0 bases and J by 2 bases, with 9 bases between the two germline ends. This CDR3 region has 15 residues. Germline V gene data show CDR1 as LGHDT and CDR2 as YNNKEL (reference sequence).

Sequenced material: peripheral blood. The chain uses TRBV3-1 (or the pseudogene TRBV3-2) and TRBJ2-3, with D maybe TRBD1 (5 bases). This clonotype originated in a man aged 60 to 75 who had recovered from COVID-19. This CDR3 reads CASSQDWGNTDTQYF. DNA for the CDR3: TGTGCCAGCAGCCAAGATTGGGGCAACACAGATACGCAGTATTTT.